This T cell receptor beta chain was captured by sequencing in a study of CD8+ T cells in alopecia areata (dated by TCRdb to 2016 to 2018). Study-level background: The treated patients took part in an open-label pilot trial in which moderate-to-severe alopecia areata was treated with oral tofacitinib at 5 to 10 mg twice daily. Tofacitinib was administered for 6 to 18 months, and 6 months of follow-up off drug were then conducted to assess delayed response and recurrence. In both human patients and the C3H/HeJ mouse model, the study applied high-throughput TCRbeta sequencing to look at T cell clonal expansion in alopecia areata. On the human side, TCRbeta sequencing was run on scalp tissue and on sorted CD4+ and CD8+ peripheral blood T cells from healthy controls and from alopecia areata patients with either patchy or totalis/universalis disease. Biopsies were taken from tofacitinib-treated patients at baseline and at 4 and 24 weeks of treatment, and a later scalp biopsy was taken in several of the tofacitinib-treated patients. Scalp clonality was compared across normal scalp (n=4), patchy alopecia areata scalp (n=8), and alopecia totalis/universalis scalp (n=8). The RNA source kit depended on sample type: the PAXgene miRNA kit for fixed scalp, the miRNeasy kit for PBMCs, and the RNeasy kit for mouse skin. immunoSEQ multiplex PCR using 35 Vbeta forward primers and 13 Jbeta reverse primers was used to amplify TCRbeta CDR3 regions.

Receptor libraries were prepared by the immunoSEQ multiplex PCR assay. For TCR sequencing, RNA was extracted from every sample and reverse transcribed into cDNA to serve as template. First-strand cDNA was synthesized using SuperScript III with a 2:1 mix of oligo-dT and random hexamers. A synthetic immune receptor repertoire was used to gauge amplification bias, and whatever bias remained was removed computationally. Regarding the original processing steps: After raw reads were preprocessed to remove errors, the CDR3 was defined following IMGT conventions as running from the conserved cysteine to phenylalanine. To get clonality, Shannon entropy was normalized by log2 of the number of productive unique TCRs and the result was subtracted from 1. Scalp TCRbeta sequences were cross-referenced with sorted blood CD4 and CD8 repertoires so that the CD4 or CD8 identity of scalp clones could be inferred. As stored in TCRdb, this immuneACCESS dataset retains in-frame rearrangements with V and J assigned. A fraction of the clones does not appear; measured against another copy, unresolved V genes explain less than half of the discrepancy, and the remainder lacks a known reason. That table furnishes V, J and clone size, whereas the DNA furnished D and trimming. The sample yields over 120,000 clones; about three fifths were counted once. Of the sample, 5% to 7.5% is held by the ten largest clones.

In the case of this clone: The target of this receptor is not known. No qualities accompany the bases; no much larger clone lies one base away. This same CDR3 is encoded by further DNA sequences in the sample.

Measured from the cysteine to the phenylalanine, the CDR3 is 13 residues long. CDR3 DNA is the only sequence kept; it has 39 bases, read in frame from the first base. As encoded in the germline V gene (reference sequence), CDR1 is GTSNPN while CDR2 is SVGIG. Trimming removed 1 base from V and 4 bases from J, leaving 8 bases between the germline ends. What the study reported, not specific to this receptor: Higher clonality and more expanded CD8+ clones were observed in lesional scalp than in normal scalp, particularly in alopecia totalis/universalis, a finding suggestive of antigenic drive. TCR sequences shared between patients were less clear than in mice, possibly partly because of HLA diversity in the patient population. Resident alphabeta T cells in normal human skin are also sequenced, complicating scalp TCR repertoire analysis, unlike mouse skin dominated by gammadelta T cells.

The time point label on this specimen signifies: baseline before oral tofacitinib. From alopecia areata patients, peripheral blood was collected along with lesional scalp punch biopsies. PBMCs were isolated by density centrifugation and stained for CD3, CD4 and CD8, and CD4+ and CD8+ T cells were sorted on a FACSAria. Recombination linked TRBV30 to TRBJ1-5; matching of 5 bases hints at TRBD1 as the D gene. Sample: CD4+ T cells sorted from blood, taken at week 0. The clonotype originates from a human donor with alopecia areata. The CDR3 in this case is CAWSGGGNQPQHF. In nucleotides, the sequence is TGTGCCTGGAGTGGTGGGGGAAATCAGCCCCAGCATTTT.